These T cell receptor beta chains were read from a single sample in a study of blood T cell repertoires in COVID-19. Assay used: immunoSEQ multiplex PCR; TCRdb lists only in-frame clones, some missing. Of 95,000 to 120,000 clones listed, roughly 80% are singletons. Sequenced: peripheral blood. The receptor set was obtained from a man between 45 and 60 years old with acute or convalescent COVID-19. Each CDR3 is given with its conserved first and last residue. A D gene is named only where the DNA matches it firmly. The size entry is marked missing in some rows and otherwise reads once, few, many or a size class.

TRBJ2-7 | TRBV10-3 | . | . | TGTGCCATCAGTGGTTCTCACGAGCAGTACTTC | CAISGSHEQYF
TRBJ1-2 | TRBV14 | few | . | TGTGCCAGCAGCCAAGTCCAGGATTATGGCTACACCTTC | CASSQVQDYGYTF
TRBJ2-5 | TRBV9 | many | TRBD2 | TGTGCCAGCAGCGCAGCGGGGGGGTCCCAAGAGACCCAGTACTTC | CASSAAGGSQETQYF
TRBJ2-2 | TRBV5-5 | . | . | TGTGCCAGCAGCTTGACTGCAGGGGCGAACACCGGGGAGCTGTTTTTT | CASSLTAGANTGELFF
TRBJ1-4 | TRBV28 | once | TRBD1 | TGTGCCAGCAGTTACCGGACAGGGGATAATGAAAAACTGTTTTTT | CASSYRTGDNEKLFF
TRBJ1-5 | TRBV5-1 | . | TRBD1 | TGCGCCAGCAGCACCGGGACAGGGGACTATCAGCCCCAGCATTTT | CASSTGTGDYQPQHF
TRBJ2-3 | TRBV27 | . | . | TGTGCCAGCAGTTTATCTCCGGGGACAGATACGCAGTATTTT | CASSLSPGTDTQYF
TRBJ1-2 | TRBV6-6 | . | . | TGTGCCAGCGAGTCGGGGGATACGATCAACTATGGCTACACCTTC | CASESGDTINYGYTF
TRBJ2-3 | TRBV9 | . | TRBD2 | TGTGCCAGCAGCGTAGCAACTAGCGGGTTAGGAGATACGCAGTATTTT | CASSVATSGLGDTQYF
TRBJ2-7 | TRBV25-1 | . | . | TGTGCCAGCAGTGAACAGGTAGCCTACGAGCAGTACTTC | CASSEQVAYEQYF
TRBJ1-2 | TRBV30 | . | . | TGTGCCTGGAGTGATTTGGCTAGGGGCTACACCTTC | CAWSDLARGYTF
TRBJ1-1 | TRBV10-3 | . | . | TGTGCCATCAGTGAGTCGGGAGACACTGAAGCTTTCTTT | CAISESGDTEAFF
TRBJ1-1 | TRBV5-1 | . | TRBD1 | TGCGCCAGCAGCCTGGACAGGGCGAACACTGAAGCTTTCTTT | CASSLDRANTEAFF
TRBJ1-5 | TRBV2 | . | . | TGTGCCAGCAGTTTGGCAGGTCATCAGCCCCAGCATTTT | CASSLAGHQPQHF
TRBJ1-1 | TRBV19 | . | . | TGTGCCAGTAGTATCGGAGGGCGATACACTGAAGCTTTCTTT | CASSIGGRYTEAFF
TRBJ1-2 | TRBV29-1 | . | TRBD1 | TGCAGCACACTAGCCGGGACAGGGAACTATGGCTACACCTTC | CSTLAGTGNYGYTF
TRBJ1-3 | TRBV19 | . | TRBD1 | TGTGCCAGTAAAACGACAGGGCCTGGAAACACCATATATTTT | CASKTTGPGNTIYF
TRBJ1-2 | TRBV18 | few | . | TGTGCCAGCTCACCCTCGGGGGATCCCTATGGCTACACCTTC | CASSPSGDPYGYTF
TRBJ1-1 | TRBV5-1 | . | . | TGCGCCAGCAGCTTGTACGGGAGCAACACTGAAGCTTTCTTT | CASSLYGSNTEAFF